What follows is one T cell receptor (beta chain) and its context. The source material, RNA transcripts, was used to amplify TCR beta CDR3 regions. First-round RT-PCR of the TCR CDR3 relied on the HTBI primer set. TCRdb reprocessed the multiplex PCR reads with MiXCR, giving one entry per CDR3 protein. The sample carries hundreds of thousands of distinct CDR3 sequences, approximately 19% recorded once. Exclusion of patients followed from uncontrolled infection, other autoimmune disease, pregnancy or lactation. Based on clinical symptoms, serum thyroxine and TRAb, thyroid ultrasound and orbital computed tomography, diagnoses were reached. Blood sampling occurred at first hyperthyroidism diagnosis, ahead of any ophthalmopathy symptoms. It was 8 to 10 ml of fresh peripheral blood that supplied the PBMCs. The V segment lost 4 bases and the J segment 2 bases; nucleotides outside the gene matches: 4. CDR1 is DFQATT, CDR2 SNEGSKA, per germline (reference sequence). The CDR3 is 13 amino acids.

This specimen belongs to a study of T cells in Graves' hyperthyroidism and ophthalmopathy. This clonotype was obtained from a woman aged 50 to 60 with Graves' hyperthyroidism that later progressed to Graves' ophthalmopathy. Sample: blood. This chain links TRBV20-1 with TRBJ2-5; 7 bases agree with TRBD1. CDR3 DNA: TGCAGTGCTAATCCGGGACAGCAAGAGACCCAGTACTTC. Encoded protein: CSANPGQQETQYF.